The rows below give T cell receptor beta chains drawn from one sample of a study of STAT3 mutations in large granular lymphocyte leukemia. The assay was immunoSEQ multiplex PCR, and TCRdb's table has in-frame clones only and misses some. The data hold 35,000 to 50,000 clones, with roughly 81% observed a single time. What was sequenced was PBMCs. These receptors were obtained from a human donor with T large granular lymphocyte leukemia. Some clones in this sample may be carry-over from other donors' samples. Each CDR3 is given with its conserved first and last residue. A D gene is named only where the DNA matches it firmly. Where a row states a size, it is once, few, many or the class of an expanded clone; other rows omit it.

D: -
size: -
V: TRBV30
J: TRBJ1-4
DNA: TGTGCCTGGAGGTTGGCAGGCGCGAAACTGTTTTTT
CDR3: CAWRLAGAKLFF

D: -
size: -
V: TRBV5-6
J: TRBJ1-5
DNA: TGTGCCAGCAGCTTGTTTACACCCAATAGCAATCAGCCCCAGCATTTT
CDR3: CASSLFTPNSNQPQHF

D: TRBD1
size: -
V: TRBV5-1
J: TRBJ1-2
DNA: TGCGCCAGCAGGGGAGCCGGGACAGGGGGCGATGCGTGGGATGGCTACACCTTC
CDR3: CASRGAGTGGDAWDGYTF

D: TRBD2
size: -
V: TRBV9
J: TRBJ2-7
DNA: TGTGCCAGCAGCACTAGCGGGGGGTCCTCCTACGAGCAGTACTTC
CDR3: CASSTSGGSSYEQYF

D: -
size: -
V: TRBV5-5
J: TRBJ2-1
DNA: TGTGCCAGCAGCTTGGCAGACGGGTACAATGAGCAGTTCTTC
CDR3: CASSLADGYNEQFF

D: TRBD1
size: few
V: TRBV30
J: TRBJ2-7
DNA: TGTGCCTGGACCTGGACAGGGGGCTACGAGCAGTACTTC
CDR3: CAWTWTGGYEQYF

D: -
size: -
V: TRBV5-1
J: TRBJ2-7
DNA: TGCGCCAGCAGCTTGGAGGGCTCGGCCTACGAGCAGTACTTC
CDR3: CASSLEGSAYEQYF

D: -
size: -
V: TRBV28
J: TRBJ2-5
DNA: TGTGCCAGCAGTGTAGAATCGGAGACCCAGTACTTC
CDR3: CASSVESETQYF

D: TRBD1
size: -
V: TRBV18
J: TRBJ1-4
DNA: TGTGCCAGCTCACCACCACAGGGGGCGGCTGAAAAACTGTTTTTT
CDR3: CASSPPQGAAEKLFF

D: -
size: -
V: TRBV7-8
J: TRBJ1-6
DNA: TGTGCCAGCAGCCCCGGTCCCGCTTCACCCCTCCACTTT
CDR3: CASSPGPASPLHF

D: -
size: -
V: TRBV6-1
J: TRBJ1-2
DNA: TGTGCCAGCAGTCCCGCCTATGGCTACACCTTC
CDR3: CASSPAYGYTF

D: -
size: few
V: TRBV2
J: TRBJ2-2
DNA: TGTGCCAGCACATACACCGGGGAGCTGTTTTTT
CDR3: CASTYTGELFF

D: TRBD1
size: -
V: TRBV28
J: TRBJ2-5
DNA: TGTGCCAGCAGCCGAGGAAGGGACAGTGAACAAGAGACCCAGTACTTC
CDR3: CASSRGRDSEQETQYF

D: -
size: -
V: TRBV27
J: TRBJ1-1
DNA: TGTGCCAGCAGTTTTGGAGGGGAAGCTTTCTTT
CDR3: CASSFGGEAFF

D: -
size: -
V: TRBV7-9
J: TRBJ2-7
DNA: TGTGCCAGCAGCGATACCACAGGGCTGCAGTACTTC
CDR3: CASSDTTGLQYF

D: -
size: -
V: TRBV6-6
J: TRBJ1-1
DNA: TGTGCCAGCAGTTATGGGCAGGGTTCTGAAGCTTTCTTT
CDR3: CASSYGQGSEAFF

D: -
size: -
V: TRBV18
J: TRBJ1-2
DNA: TGTGCCAGCTCACCAAATCATATTGACACTTCAAACTATGGCTACACCTTC
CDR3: CASSPNHIDTSNYGYTF

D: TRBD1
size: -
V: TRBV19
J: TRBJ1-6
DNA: TGTGCCAGTAGTGACTCCGACAGGGGGCGCCTGTCACCCCTCCACTTT
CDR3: CASSDSDRGRLSPLHF

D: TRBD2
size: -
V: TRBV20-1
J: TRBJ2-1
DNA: TGCAGTTCCGACGGGGGGAGTGAGCAGTTCTTC
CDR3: CSSDGGSEQFF

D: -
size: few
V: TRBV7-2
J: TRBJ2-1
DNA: TGTGCCAGCAGCTTAGGTCCTGAGCAGTTCTTC
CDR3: CASSLGPEQFF

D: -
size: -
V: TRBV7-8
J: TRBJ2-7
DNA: TGTGCCAGCAGCTTCTTATCCCCTCTGGACGGGGTCGGCGAGCAGTACTTC
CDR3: CASSFLSPLDGVGEQYF

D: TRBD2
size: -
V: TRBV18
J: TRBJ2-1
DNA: TGTGCCAGCTCACCCACCGGGACTAGCGGGGGGGCCCCCTACAATGAGCAGTTCTTC
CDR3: CASSPTGTSGGAPYNEQFF

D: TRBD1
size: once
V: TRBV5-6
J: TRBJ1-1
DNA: TGTGCCAGCAGCTGGGACAGTCAAACTGAAGCTTTCTTT
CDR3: CASSWDSQTEAFF